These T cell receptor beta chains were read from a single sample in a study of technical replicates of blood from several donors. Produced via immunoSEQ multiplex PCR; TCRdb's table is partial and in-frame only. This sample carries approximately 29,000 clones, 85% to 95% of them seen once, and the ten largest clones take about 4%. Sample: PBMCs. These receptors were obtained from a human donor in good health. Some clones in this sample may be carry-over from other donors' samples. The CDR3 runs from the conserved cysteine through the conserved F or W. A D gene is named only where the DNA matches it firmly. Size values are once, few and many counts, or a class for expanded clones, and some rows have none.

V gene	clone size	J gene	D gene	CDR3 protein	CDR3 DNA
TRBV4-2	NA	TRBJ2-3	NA	CASSQDWGTAGDLTDTQYF	TGTGCCAGCAGCCAAGATTGGGGGACAGCGGGGGACCTCACAGATACGCAGTATTTT
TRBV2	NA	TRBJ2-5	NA	CASRGGAETQYF	TGTGCCAGCAGGGGGGGGGCAGAGACCCAGTACTTC
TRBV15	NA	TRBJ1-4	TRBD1	CATSRDRQGGEKLFF	TGTGCCACCAGCAGAGATCGACAGGGGGGTGAAAAACTGTTTTTT
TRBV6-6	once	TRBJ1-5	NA	CASSWEGENNQPQHF	TGTGCCAGCAGTTGGGAGGGGGAGAACAATCAGCCCCAGCATTTT
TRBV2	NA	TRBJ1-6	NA	CASSEGAGRNSPLHF	TGTGCCAGCAGTGAAGGGGCAGGGAGGAATTCACCCCTCCACTTT
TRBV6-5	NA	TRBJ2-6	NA	CASSYSLASGANVLTF	TGTGCCAGCAGTTACAGTCTGGCTTCTGGGGCCAACGTCCTGACTTTC
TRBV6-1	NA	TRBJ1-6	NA	CASNGGSSYNSPLHF	TGTGCCAGCAACGGCGGGAGCTCCTATAATTCACCCCTCCACTTT
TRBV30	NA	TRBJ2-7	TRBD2	CAWSPGGVTYEQYF	TGTGCCTGGAGTCCGGGAGGGGTCACCTACGAGCAGTACTTC
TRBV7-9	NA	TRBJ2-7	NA	CASRSPLGRGEQYF	TGTGCCAGCAGATCCCCTCTTGGGCGGGGCGAGCAGTACTTC
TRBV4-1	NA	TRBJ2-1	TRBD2	CASSQGRLAGSYNEQFF	TGCGCCAGCAGCCAAGGTAGGCTAGCGGGTTCCTACAATGAGCAGTTCTTC
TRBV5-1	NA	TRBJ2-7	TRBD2	CASSFGLAGSSYEQYF	TGCGCCAGCAGCTTCGGACTAGCGGGAAGCTCCTACGAGCAGTACTTC
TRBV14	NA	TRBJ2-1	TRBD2	CASSQGLVIHNEQFF	TGTGCCAGCAGCCAGGGACTAGTGATACACAATGAGCAGTTCTTC
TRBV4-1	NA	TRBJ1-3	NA	CASSQERWSGLSGNTIYF	TGCGCCAGCAGCCAAGAAAGGTGGTCGGGACTCTCTGGAAACACCATATATTTT